A single sample gave rise to the 18 T cell receptor beta chains below, sequenced in a study of CD8 T cells in Susac syndrome (dated by TCRdb to about 2019). The library was produced with the immunoSEQ multiplex PCR assay. RNA was extracted using the RNeasy kit, and about 0.5 to 1 ug of the RNA was reverse transcribed with random hexamers. Starting from the raw public reads, TCRdb applied fastp trimming at Q25, assembled clones with MiXCR and retained in-frame beta chains. Each CDR3 protein gets just one entry, which takes the most common genes and DNA from the rows behind it. This sample holds around 130,000 distinct CDR3 sequences; about 95% were observed only once. The ten largest clones capture over 0.09% of the sample. Sequences were obtained from CD4+ T cells from PBMCs. These receptors originate from a human donor with multiple sclerosis.

The chain employs TRBV3-1 and TRBJ2-7; D is possibly TRBD2 (6 bases). The CDR3 loop spans 14 amino acids. V dropped 6 bases and J dropped 2 bases, with 14 bases sitting between them. Germline V gene sequence: CDR1 LGHDT, CDR2 YNNKEL (reference sequence). The CDR3, as DNA: TGTGCCAGCAGTCGGGACTCCCTAACCTACGAGCAGTACTTC. It encodes CASSRDSLTYEQYF.

The chain joins TRBV9 to TRBJ1-6; D is possibly TRBD1 (5 bases). Between the trimmed V and J ends, which lost 1 base and 8 bases, there was a span of 19 bases. CDR3 length: 17 amino acids. Germline V gives CDR1 SGDLS, CDR2 YYNGEE. The DNA of the CDR3 is TGTGCCAGCAGCGTAACCCCGGGATTTGGGGGATATTCACCCCTCCACTTT. Translating gives CASSVTPGFGGYSPLHF.

The sample holds one count of this clonotype. Written as DNA, the CDR3 is TGTGCCAGCAGGCCGGGGGCCCCGAACACTGAAGCTTTCTTT. Encoded protein: CASRPGAPNTEAFF. V and J are TRBV6-2 or TRBV6-3 and TRBJ1-1, with D possibly TRBD1 on 6 matching bases. Trimming left V 6 bases short and J 1 base short, with 12 bases between. Per germline, CDR1 MNHEY and CDR2 SVGEGT. The CDR3 spans 14 residues.

The rearrangement joins TRBV18 to TRBJ2-7; D remains unclear. This CDR3 has 17 amino acids. Trimming removed 1 base at V and 0 bases at J, with 16 bases between. The germline V gene has CDR1 KGHSH and CDR2 LQKENI. The CDR3 spells CASSPLPPAASSYEQYF. CDR3 in DNA: TGTGCCAGCTCACCACTCCCGCCCGCCGCGAGCTCCTACGAGCAGTACTTC.

The V and J genes are TRBV3-1 and TRBJ2-7; D might be TRBD1 (5 bases). This CDR3 comprises 13 residues. Trimming shortened V by 5 bases and J by 0 bases, and 8 bases separated the two germline ends. The V gene's germline CDR1 is LGHDT and CDR2 YNNKEL (reference sequence). The CDR3 region is CASSRGFSYEQYF. In DNA, the CDR3 is TGTGCCAGCAGCAGGGGCTTCTCCTACGAGCAGTACTTC.

The chain links TRBV15 to TRBJ1-5; D possibly corresponds to TRBD1 (6 bases). The V end was cut by 3 bases, the J end by 0 bases, with 9 bases between. Germline CDR1 and CDR2: LNHNV and YYDKDF (reference sequence). This CDR3 is 15 amino acids long. CDR3 protein: CATSRDSYSNQPQHF. The CDR3 nucleotides read TGTGCCACCAGCAGGGACAGTTATAGCAATCAGCCCCAGCATTTT.

The chain combines TRBV20-1 with TRBJ1-5; a possible D gene is TRBD1 (6 bases). V gave up 5 bases and J gave up 4 bases, with 9 bases separating them. This CDR3 comprises 12 residues. Germline V gives CDR1 DFQATT, CDR2 SNEGSKA (reference sequence). The CDR3 nucleotides are TGCAGTGCTGGGGACAATAATCAGCCCCAGCATTTT. Translating gives CSAGDNNQPQHF.

Note on this clonotype: A junction boundary mismatches the germline segment, possibly from a read error. This chain links TRBV4-1 with TRBJ2-1; no definite D call. Germline CDR1 and CDR2: MGHRA and YSYEKL. This CDR3 region has 13 residues. The CDR3 sequence: CASSQDEARKLVF. The CDR3 nucleotides are TGCGCCAGCAGCCAAGACGAGGCCAGGAAATTGGTCTTC.

The V gene is TRBV20-1, the J gene TRBJ2-5; D gene unclear. V was shortened by 4 bases and J by 1 base, with 10 bases between the two germline ends. Germline V gene sequence: CDR1 DFQATT, CDR2 SNEGSKA (reference sequence). The CDR3 runs 13 residues. DNA of the CDR3: TGCAGTGCTATCCCCGGGTTCCAAGAGACCCAGTACTTC. This translates into CSAIPGFQETQYF.

The chain employs TRBV6-5 and TRBJ2-7, with a weak D call TRBD2 (5 bases). Trimming took 2 bases from V and 1 from J, leaving 12 bases between them. This CDR3 has 15 amino acids. Germline CDR1 is MNHEY and CDR2 is SVGAGI. The CDR3 bases are TGTGCCAGCAGTTACGTCGCGGGTCCTTCCTACGAGCAGTACTTC. Translated, it gives CASSYVAGPSYEQYF.

This sequence joins TRBV12-3 or TRBV12-4 and TRBJ1-1; D might be TRBD1 (5 bases). This CDR3 has 15 residues. The V end lost 5 bases, the J end lost 1 base, and 14 bases lay between the germline ends. The CDR3 loop reads CASSAGDGSNTEAFF. The CDR3 DNA reads TGTGCCAGCAGTGCGGGGGACGGTTCGAACACTGAAGCTTTCTTT.

The J gene is TRBJ1-1, the V gene TRBV20-1; a weak D match, TRBD1 (5 bases). The CDR3 extends over 15 amino acids. From germline, CDR1 is DFQATT and CDR2 SNEGSKA (reference sequence). Trimming removed 5 bases at V and 5 bases at J, with 21 bases between. The CDR3 is CSARPADNSGTEAFF. The CDR3 DNA reads as TGCAGTGCTCGGCCAGCAGACAATTCAGGGACTGAAGCTTTCTTT.

The chain has TRBV9 and TRBJ1-6, with TRBD1 matching 7 bases. J lost 9 bases, V lost 4 bases, and 10 bases had no gene match. This CDR3 comprises 15 residues. Germline V gives CDR1 SGDLS, CDR2 YYNGEE. In DNA, the CDR3 is TGTGCCAGCAGCCCGGGGGACAGAGAAACTTCACCCCTCCACTTT. It yields the protein CASSPGDRETSPLHF.

The chain employs TRBV14 and TRBJ2-7; D could derive from TRBD1 or TRBD2 (5 bases each). The CDR3 has 14 amino acids. Between the trimmed V and J ends, which lost 1 base and 0 bases, there was a span of 7 bases. Germline values: CDR1 SGHDN, CDR2 FVKESK. In nucleotides, the CDR3 is TGTGCCAGCAGCCAAGTGAGGGGCTCCTACGAGCAGTACTTC. Amino acid sequence: CASSQVRGSYEQYF.

The chain recombines TRBV10-3 with TRBJ1-6; D is perhaps TRBD1 (6 bases). Germline V gives CDR1 ENHRY, CDR2 SYGVKD. CDR3 length: 15 amino acids. V was cut by 4 bases and J by 7 bases, with 14 bases left in between. The CDR3 coding sequence is TGTGCCATCAGTGCACAGGGACCTGGAAATTCACCCCTCCACTTT. It yields the protein CAISAQGPGNSPLHF.

The chain is built from TRBV20-1 and TRBJ1-1, with D hard to call. The V end was cut by 7 bases, the J end by 1 base, with 10 bases between. The CDR3 spans 12 residues. Germline CDR1 reads DFQATT; CDR2 reads SNEGSKA (reference sequence). The CDR3 protein is CSESQGNTEAFF. The CDR3 DNA reads as TGCAGTGAAAGTCAAGGGAACACTGAAGCTTTCTTT.

The chain links TRBV12-3 or TRBV12-4 to TRBJ2-6; D is perhaps TRBD2 (5 bases). The CDR3 spans 19 residues. The V end lost 7 bases, the J end lost 4 bases, and 26 bases lay between the germline ends. Here the CDR3 reads CASTHPWGPEGSGANVLTF. CDR3 nucleotides: TGTGCCAGCACGCACCCCTGGGGTCCTGAGGGATCCGGGGCCAACGTCCTGACTTTC.

The V and J genes are TRBV25-1 and TRBJ1-5; D ambiguous. This CDR3 comprises 12 residues. Germline assignment: CDR1 MGHDK and CDR2 SYGVNS. Trimming removed 4 bases at V and 6 bases at J, with 7 bases between. CDR3 sequence reads: CASSGLGQPQHF. The CDR3 region has the DNA TGTGCCAGCAGTGGTTTAGGTCAGCCCCAGCATTTT.